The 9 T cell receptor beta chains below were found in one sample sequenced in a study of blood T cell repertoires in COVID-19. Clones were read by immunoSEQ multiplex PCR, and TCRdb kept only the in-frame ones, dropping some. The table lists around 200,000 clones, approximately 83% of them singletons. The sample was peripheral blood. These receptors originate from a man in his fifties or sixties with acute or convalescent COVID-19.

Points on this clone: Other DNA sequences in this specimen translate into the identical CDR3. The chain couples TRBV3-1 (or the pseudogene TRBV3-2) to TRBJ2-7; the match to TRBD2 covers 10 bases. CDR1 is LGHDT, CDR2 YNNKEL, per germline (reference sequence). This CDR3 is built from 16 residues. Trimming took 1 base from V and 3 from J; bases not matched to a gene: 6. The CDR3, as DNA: TGTGCCAGCAGCCAAGGAGGGCTAGCGGGAGTCTACGAGCAGTACTTC. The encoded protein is CASSQGGLAGVYEQYF.

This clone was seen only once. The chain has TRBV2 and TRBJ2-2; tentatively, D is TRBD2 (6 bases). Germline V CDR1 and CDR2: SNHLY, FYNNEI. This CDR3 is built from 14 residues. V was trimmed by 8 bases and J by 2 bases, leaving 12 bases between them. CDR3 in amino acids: CASGGGANTGELFF. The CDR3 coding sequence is TGTGCCAGCGGCGGCGGGGCTAACACCGGGGAGCTGTTTTTT.

CDR3 residues: CASSLGAGASWETQYF. Written as DNA, the CDR3 is TGTGCCAGCAGCTTAGGAGCGGGAGCGTCGTGGGAGACCCAGTACTTC. This chain uses TRBV11-2 with TRBJ2-5; the match to TRBD2 covers 8 bases. With 1 base clipped from V and 5 bases from J, the junction kept 9 bases outside the gene matches. The CDR3 runs to 16 residues. Per germline, CDR1 SGHAT and CDR2 FQNNGV.

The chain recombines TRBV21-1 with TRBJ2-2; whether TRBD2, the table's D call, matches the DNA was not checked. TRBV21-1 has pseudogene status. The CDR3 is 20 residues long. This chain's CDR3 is CASSKAETAGTSGRTGELFF. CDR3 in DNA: TGTGCCAGCAGCAAAGCTGAGACAGCTGGGACTAGCGGGAGAACCGGGGAGCTGTTTTTT.

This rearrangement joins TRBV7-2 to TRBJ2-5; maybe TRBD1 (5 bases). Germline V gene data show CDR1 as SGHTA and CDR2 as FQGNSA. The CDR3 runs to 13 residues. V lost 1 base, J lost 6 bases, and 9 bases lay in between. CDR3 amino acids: CASSLEGIQTQYF. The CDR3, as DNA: TGTGCCAGCAGCTTAGAGGGGATACAGACCCAGTACTTC.

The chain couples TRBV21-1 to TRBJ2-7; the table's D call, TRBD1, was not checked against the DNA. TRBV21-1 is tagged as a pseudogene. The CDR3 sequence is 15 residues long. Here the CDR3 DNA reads TGTGCCAGCAGCATCCCAAGGGACAGGGGCCACGAGCAGTACTTC. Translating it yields CASSIPRDRGHEQYF.

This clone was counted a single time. The CDR3 here is CASSELGGTDTQYF. The CDR3 DNA is TGTGCCAGCAGTGAATTGGGGGGGACAGATACGCAGTATTTT. The chain combines TRBV25-1 with TRBJ2-3; 7 bases agree with TRBD2. The CDR3 contains 14 residues. V lost 1 base and J lost 3; bases outside the gene matches: 1. Germline V lookup: CDR1 MGHDK, CDR2 SYGVNS. The full variable domain, completed using reference TRBV25-1 and TRBJ2-3, is EADIYQTPRYLVIGTGKKITLECSQTMGHDKMYWYQQDPGMELHLIHYSYGVNSTEKGDLSSESTVSRIRTEHFPLTLESARPSHTSQYLCASSELGGTDTQYFGPGTRLTVL.

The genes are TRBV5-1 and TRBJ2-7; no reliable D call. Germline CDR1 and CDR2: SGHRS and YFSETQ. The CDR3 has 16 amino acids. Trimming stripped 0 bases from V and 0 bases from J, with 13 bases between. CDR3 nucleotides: TGCGCCAGCAGCTTGGGGTCAGGCTTGAGCTCCTACGAGCAGTACTTC. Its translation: CASSLGSGLSSYEQYF.

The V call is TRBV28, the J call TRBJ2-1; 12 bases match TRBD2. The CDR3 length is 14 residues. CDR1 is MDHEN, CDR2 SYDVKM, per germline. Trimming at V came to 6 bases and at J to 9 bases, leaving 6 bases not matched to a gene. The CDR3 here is CASSLAGGFGEQFF. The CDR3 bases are TGTGCCAGCAGCCTAGCGGGAGGGTTTGGTGAGCAGTTCTTC.